The 17 T cell receptor beta chains below come from one sample, sequenced in a study of beta chain features in type 1 diabetes. The whole isolated RNA underwent reverse transcription, so sequencing captured expressed TCRB transcripts. Data came from immunoSEQ multiplex PCR; TCRdb stores just in-frame clones and leaves some out. The sample lists a few hundred thousand clones, 25% to 30% occurring once. The sequenced sample was central memory CD4+ T cells from blood. The origin of the receptors is a man younger than 40 in good health.

A few counts support this clone. The chain is built from TRBV29-1 and TRBJ2-5; D not certain. The CDR3 covers 11 residues. Germline V lookup: CDR1 SQVTM, CDR2 ANQGSEA. V was trimmed by 5 bases and J by 1 base, leaving 5 bases between them. CDR3 sequence: CSVHSQETQYF. CDR3 sequence (DNA): TGCAGCGTTCACAGCCAAGAGACCCAGTACTTC.

The genes are TRBV5-1 and TRBJ2-3; 8 bases line up with TRBD2. Trimming removed 1 base from V and 2 bases from J; junction bases left unmatched: 15. Per the germline V gene, CDR1 is SGHRS and CDR2 is YFSETQ. The CDR3 is 19 residues long. CDR3 DNA: TGCGCCAGCAGCTTGTCTAGCGGGTATCCCTCACCAGTCACAGATACGCAGTATTTT. Its protein product is CASSLSSGYPSPVTDTQYF.

This clone appeared a few times. The chain employs TRBV10-3 and TRBJ2-1; D gene ambiguous. This CDR3 region has 11 residues. The V and J ends lost 0 bases and 10 bases respectively, with 4 bases between them. Germline V lookup: CDR1 ENHRY, CDR2 SYGVKD. Written as DNA, the CDR3 is TGTGCCATCAGTGAGTCCGGGGAGCAGTTCTTC. Its protein product is CAISESGEQFF.

Notes on this clone: The sample has other DNA sequences that encode this CDR3 too. The chain uses TRBV4-3 and TRBJ2-7, with 9 bases lining up with TRBD2. This CDR3 is built from 14 residues. Trimming removed 4 bases from V and 1 base from J; junction bases left unmatched: 2. CDR1 is LGHNA, CDR2 YSLEER, per germline. The CDR3 here is CASSRTSDSYEQYF. CDR3 sequence (DNA): TGCGCCAGCAGCCGGACTAGCGATTCCTACGAGCAGTACTTC.

As to this clone: The same CDR3 is also encoded by other DNA sequences in this sample. The chain joins TRBV9 to TRBJ1-1; D gene uncertain. Trimming removed 1 base from V and 0 bases from J, with 4 bases in between. CDR1 is SGDLS, CDR2 YYNGEE, per germline. This CDR3 has 13 residues. The CDR3 spells CASSVSMNTEAFF. The CDR3 region has the DNA TGTGCCAGCAGCGTATCGATGAACACTGAAGCTTTCTTT.

This clone has more than one count but fewer than ten. The gene calls are TRBV29-1 and TRBJ2-7, with a weak D call TRBD2 (6 bases). The CDR3 runs to 13 residues. Trimming shortened V by 8 bases and J by 3 bases, and 17 bases separated the two germline ends. CDR1 and CDR2 from the germline V gene are SQVTM and ANQGSEA. DNA for the CDR3: TGCAGCTTCTCCCGCGGGAAAGACTACGAGCAGTACTTC. This codes for CSFSRGKDYEQYF.

The chain carries TRBV28 and TRBJ2-5, with D tentatively TRBD1 (6 bases). This CDR3 is built from 16 residues. The ends were cut back, 3 bases at V and 5 bases at J, with 19 bases in the middle. Germline values: CDR1 MDHEN, CDR2 SYDVKM. CDR3 amino acids: CASSFEGRGLTETQYF. In DNA, the CDR3 is TGTGCCAGCAGTTTCGAGGGCAGGGGTTTAACGGAGACCCAGTACTTC. Filled out from reference TRBV28 and TRBJ2-5, the complete variable domain reads DVKVTQSSRYLVKRTGEKVFLECVQDMDHENMFWYRQDPGLGLRLIYFSYDVKMKEKGDIPEGYSVSREKKERFSLILESASTNQTSMYLCASSFEGRGLTETQYFGPGTRLLVL.

This clone was recorded a few times. CDR3 DNA sequence: TGTGCCAGCAGCGGGAGGACAAGCCAGACCCAGTACTTC. This translates into CASSGRTSQTQYF. This chain uses TRBV9 with TRBJ2-5; D is possibly TRBD1 or TRBD2 (5 bases each). The V end was cut by 3 bases, the J end by 6 bases, with 12 bases between. The CDR3 loop spans 13 amino acids. Germline CDR1 and CDR2: SGDLS and YYNGEE. The whole variable domain, remainder taken from reference TRBV9 and TRBJ2-5, is DSGVTQTPKHLITATGQRVTLRCSPRSGDLSVYWYQQSLDQGLQFLIQYYNGEERAKGNILERFSAQQFPDLHSELNLSSLELGDSALYFCASSGRTSQTQYFGPGTRLLVL.

The J gene is TRBJ2-2, the V gene TRBV30; D remains ambiguous. The V end lost 6 bases, the J end lost 1 base, and 12 bases lay between the germline ends. The CDR3 covers 14 residues. The germline V gene encodes CDR1 GTSNPN and CDR2 SVGIG (reference sequence). The CDR3 DNA follows: TGTGCCTGTCGTCTGGAGAGGAACACCGGGGAGCTGTTTTTT. Translating it yields CACRLERNTGELFF.

This rearrangement joins TRBV30 to TRBJ1-1; D gene ambiguous. The CDR3 runs 12 residues. Per germline, CDR1 GTSNPN and CDR2 SVGIG (reference sequence). Trimming removed 3 bases from V and 3 bases from J, with 8 bases in between. For the CDR3, the DNA is TGTGCCTGGAGATTTGGGGACACTGAAGCTTTCTTT. It specifies CAWRFGDTEAFF.

This chain links TRBV5-4 with TRBJ2-3; the D gene is possibly TRBD2 (6 bases). This CDR3 spans 16 amino acids. Germline assignment: CDR1 SGHNT and CDR2 YYREEE (reference sequence). V was cut by 7 bases and J by 0 bases, with 18 bases left in between. The CDR3 reads CASAGERRGSTDTQYF. CDR3 bases: TGTGCCAGCGCCGGGGAAAGGCGGGGCAGCACAGATACGCAGTATTTT.

The gene calls are TRBV15 and TRBJ2-5; D is unresolved. The V and J ends lost 3 bases and 5 bases respectively, with 16 bases between them. The CDR3 runs 15 residues. Germline V gives CDR1 LNHNV, CDR2 YYDKDF (reference sequence). The CDR3 reads CATSRGQGMAETQYF. DNA for the CDR3: TGTGCCACCAGCAGGGGCCAAGGGATGGCGGAGACCCAGTACTTC.

The chain employs TRBV6-5 and TRBJ2-1; 10 nucleotides align to TRBD2. Germline V gene data show CDR1 as MNHEY and CDR2 as SVGAGI. The CDR3 loop spans 14 amino acids. V shed 8 bases, J shed 10 bases, and the junction held 11 bases outside the gene matches. CDR3 loop: CASRRSGGAGEQFF. The CDR3 bases are TGTGCCAGCCGGAGGAGCGGGGGGGCAGGAGAGCAGTTCTTC.

This clone has a count of ten or more. The chain couples TRBV2 to TRBJ2-1; 10 positions match TRBD1. The CDR3 has 14 amino acids. V lost 5 bases and J lost 6; bases outside the gene matches: 4. CDR1 SNHLY and CDR2 FYNNEI come from the germline V gene. CDR3 sequence (DNA): TGTGCCAGCAGTAGGGACAGGGGTGGCAATGAGCAGTTCTTC. This sequence encodes CASSRDRGGNEQFF.

There are many counts of this clone. The chain joins TRBV25-1 to TRBJ1-3; the D gene is possibly TRBD1 (6 bases). Per germline, CDR1 MGHDK and CDR2 SYGVNS. With 6 bases removed from V and 4 bases from J, the gap between germline ends came to 16 bases. The CDR3 is 15 amino acids. The CDR3 nucleotides read TGTGCCAGCAGGGAAAACAGGGCCGGAGGAAACACCATATATTTT. Translating it yields CASRENRAGGNTIYF.

The chain carries TRBV7-7 and TRBJ2-1, with 9 nucleotides matching TRBD1. This CDR3 region has 13 residues. Germline V gives CDR1 SSHAT, CDR2 FNYEAQ (reference sequence). V trimming: 5 bases; J trimming: 7 bases; junction bases outside the gene matches: 3. DNA of the CDR3: TGTGCCAGCAGCCGACAGGGGGAGAATGAGCAGTTCTTC. Protein sequence: CASSRQGENEQFF.

The rearrangement uses TRBV6-5 and TRBJ2-5, with D perhaps TRBD2 (5 bases). There are 13 residues in the CDR3. Germline lookup yields CDR1 MNHEY and CDR2 SVGAGI. The V end was cut by 7 bases, the J end by 4 bases, with 13 bases between. The chain's CDR3 is CASTPGIGETQYF. In DNA, the CDR3 is TGTGCCAGCACCCCGGGGATCGGAGAGACCCAGTACTTC.